The rows below give T cell receptor beta chains drawn from one sample of a study of shared clonotypes between healthy human individuals. Data came from immunoSEQ multiplex PCR; TCRdb stores just in-frame clones and leaves some out. The table records roughly 1,800,000 clones, approximately 95% of them present only once. Sequenced material: naive CD8+ T cells sorted from blood. These receptors were obtained from a man aged 18 to 30 in good health. The CDR3 runs from the conserved cysteine through the conserved F or W. Only some rows state a clone size, as once, few, many or a class for expanded clones.

J gene: TRBJ2-2
clone size: .
V gene: TRBV27
CDR3 protein: CASSISPGTGVTGELFF

J gene: TRBJ1-1
clone size: .
V gene: TRBV6-5
CDR3 protein: CASSYLQGRGNTEAFF

J gene: TRBJ2-1
clone size: .
V gene: TRBV7-2
CDR3 protein: CASSSSAGSYNEQFF

J gene: TRBJ2-7
clone size: .
V gene: TRBV11-2
CDR3 protein: CASSLARPYEQYF

J gene: TRBJ1-1
clone size: once
V gene: TRBV19
CDR3 protein: CASSWGPEAFF

J gene: TRBJ1-1
clone size: .
V gene: TRBV4-3
CDR3 protein: CASSQVGENTEAFF

J gene: TRBJ2-7
clone size: .
V gene: TRBV6-5
CDR3 protein: CASSYGGSTYEQYF

J gene: TRBJ2-7
clone size: once
V gene: TRBV27
CDR3 protein: CASRPGTGSYEQYF

J gene: TRBJ2-5
clone size: .
V gene: TRBV11-2
CDR3 protein: CASSLGVGQLETQYF

J gene: TRBJ2-7
clone size: .
V gene: TRBV30
CDR3 protein: CAWSPLGLAYEQYF

J gene: TRBJ2-7
clone size: .
V gene: TRBV5-6
CDR3 protein: CASSLGGGGPSEQYF

J gene: TRBJ2-7
clone size: .
V gene: TRBV7-2
CDR3 protein: CASSPVGSLYEQYF

J gene: TRBJ2-5
clone size: .
V gene: TRBV4-1
CDR3 protein: CASSQGPLETQYF

J gene: TRBJ1-2
clone size: few
V gene: TRBV5-4
CDR3 protein: CASSLAKVSYGYTF

J gene: TRBJ2-1
clone size: .
V gene: TRBV6-5
CDR3 protein: CASSSSPSGAYNEQFF

J gene: TRBJ1-1
clone size: .
V gene: TRBV19
CDR3 protein: CASRVSNTEAFF

J gene: TRBJ1-3
clone size: .
V gene: TRBV5-4
CDR3 protein: CASSRDRTGGDSATGNTIYF

J gene: TRBJ2-3
clone size: .
V gene: TRBV15
CDR3 protein: CATTRGGAADAQYF

J gene: TRBJ2-7
clone size: .
V gene: TRBV9
CDR3 protein: CASSEDGPYTYEQYF

J gene: TRBJ2-3
clone size: .
V gene: TRBV5-8
CDR3 protein: CASSVDKSYIRSGGTQYF

J gene: TRBJ2-1
clone size: .
V gene: TRBV7-8
CDR3 protein: CASSLSNLEQFF

J gene: TRBJ1-1
clone size: .
V gene: TRBV10-2
CDR3 protein: CASNQVPNTEAFF

J gene: TRBJ2-7
clone size: .
V gene: TRBV7-9
CDR3 protein: CASSETSSYEQYF

J gene: TRBJ1-1
clone size: once
V gene: TRBV5-1
CDR3 protein: CASSGGGEDTEAFF

J gene: TRBJ1-2
clone size: .
V gene: TRBV5-4
CDR3 protein: CASSYLARTNYGYTF

J gene: TRBJ2-2
clone size: .
V gene: TRBV5-4
CDR3 protein: CASSFWGTGELFF

J gene: TRBJ1-2
clone size: .
V gene: TRBV7-8
CDR3 protein: CASSFLGDGYTF

J gene: TRBJ1-3
clone size: .
V gene: TRBV11-2
CDR3 protein: CASSSPGSGNTIYF

J gene: TRBJ1-2
clone size: once
V gene: TRBV9
CDR3 protein: CASSDRTGTNYGYTF

J gene: TRBJ1-5
clone size: once
V gene: TRBV27
CDR3 protein: CASTTGGSNQPQHF